This TCR beta chain was captured by sequencing in a study of T cell repertoires in cytomegalovirus infection. Study overall: The authors used CMV epitopes that were HLA-C-restricted (recently identified) and HLA-B-restricted (well studied). Public signatures in TCR beta pointed to CMV infection and matching HLA type.

The CDR3 spans 15 residues. In germline, CDR1 is ENHRY, CDR2 SYGVKD. V was pared by 0 bases and J by 0 bases, with 8 bases between. As concerns this clonotype: What it recognizes is unknown.

Study-level points and caveats: Within the response measured ex vivo, HLA-C-restricted CMV-specific TCR beta clonotypes were dominant. Pooled public TCR beta family frequency picked out CMV carriers with the relevant HLA.

Each CDR3 protein gets one entry after TCRdb re-called the reads with MiXCR. The sample shows over 250,000 distinct CDR3 sequences, under 25% of them seen only once. This TCR derives from a human donor in good health (CMV status not recorded). Some clones in this sample may be carry-over from other donors' samples. The source material was cultured PBMCs, sampled from culture after CMV antigen stimulation. The gene calls are TRBV10-3 and TRBJ1-1; the D gene is possibly TRBD1 (5 bases). The CDR3 DNA is TGTGCCATCAGTGAGTCTCGAGGGGTGAACACTGAAGCTTTCTTT. It translates to CAISESRGVNTEAFF.